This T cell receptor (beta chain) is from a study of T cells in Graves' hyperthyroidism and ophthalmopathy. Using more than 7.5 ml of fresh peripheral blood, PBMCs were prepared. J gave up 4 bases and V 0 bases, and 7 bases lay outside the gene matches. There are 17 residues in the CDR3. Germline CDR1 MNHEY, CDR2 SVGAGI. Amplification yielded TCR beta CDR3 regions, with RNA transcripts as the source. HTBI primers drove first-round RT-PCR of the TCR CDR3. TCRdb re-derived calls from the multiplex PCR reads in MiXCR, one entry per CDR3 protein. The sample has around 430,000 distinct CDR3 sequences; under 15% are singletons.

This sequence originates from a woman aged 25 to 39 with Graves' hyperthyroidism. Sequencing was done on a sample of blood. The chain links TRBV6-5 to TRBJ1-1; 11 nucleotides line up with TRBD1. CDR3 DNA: TGTGCCAGCAGTTACTCGGGACAGGGGGTATCTGGCACTGAAGCTTTCTTT. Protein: CASSYSGQGVSGTEAFF.